This entry is about one T cell receptor beta chain. This clone has a single count. Its target antigen remains unknown. No base quality values were provided; no much bigger clone lies one nucleotide off. These data come from a study of control samples from healthy donors and cancer patients (dated by TCRdb to 2019 to 2021). The germline V gene supplies CDR1 SNHLY and CDR2 FYNNEI. V sheds 8 bases and J sheds 0 bases, leaving 14 bases between their ends. The CDR3, cysteine through phenylalanine, is 15 amino acids long. The DNA shown is the 45-base CDR3, in frame from base 1. The library was made by the immunoSEQ multiplex PCR assay. TCRdb carries this immuneACCESS record with in-frame sequences only. Its versions omit some clonotypes, under half of them owing to an unresolved V gene in the studies checked, with the rest unexplained. This sample has about 160,000 clones in its table, and 80% to 90% of those were observed once. The ten largest clones represent about 12% of the sample.

The sample consisted of blood. Rearrangement joined TRBV2 to TRBJ1-5; the D gene assignment is ambiguous. This clonotype was sampled from a man aged 30 to 45 in good health. The CDR3 region has the sequence CASRPVLYSNQPQHF. Read as DNA, the sequence is TGTGCCAGCCGCCCGGTCCTCTATAGCAATCAGCCCCAGCATTTT.